This entry lists 12 T cell receptor beta chains sequenced from one sample in a study of radiotherapy plus CTLA-4 blockade in lung cancer. Measured with immunoSEQ multiplex PCR; TCRdb has only the in-frame clones, and not every one. The sample records about 87,000 clones, approximately 86% being singletons. This material consisted of peripheral blood, taken from a patient treated with radiotherapy plus ipilimumab. These receptors were taken from a human donor with non-small cell lung cancer that progressed on radiotherapy plus ipilimumab.

In this sample, this clone turned up once. The chain employs TRBV5-1 and TRBJ2-7; 8 positions match TRBD1. V dropped 4 bases and J dropped 3; count of bases not matched to a gene: 3. Germline V lookup: CDR1 SGHRS, CDR2 YFSETQ. The CDR3 runs to 13 residues. The CDR3 DNA follows: TGCGCCAGCAGCCACGGACAGGGCTACGAGCAGTACTTC. Protein sequence: CASSHGQGYEQYF.

This chain uses TRBV7-2 with TRBJ2-1; a weak D match, TRBD1 (5 bases). CDR1 and CDR2 (germline): SGHTA, FQGNSA. This CDR3 contains 13 residues. V lost 4 bases and J lost 10, with 14 bases in between. The chain's CDR3 is CASSSLGVREQFF. CDR3 nucleotides: TGTGCCAGCAGCTCCCTAGGGGTCCGGGAGCAGTTCTTC. The full variable domain, rest sourced from reference TRBV7-2 and TRBJ2-1, is GAGVSQSPSNKVTEKGKDVELRCDPISGHTALYWYRQSLGQGLEFLIYFQGNSAPDKSGLPSDRFSAERTGGSVSTLTIQRTQQEDSAVYLCASSSLGVREQFFGPGTRLTVL.

J is TRBJ2-1 and V is TRBV15, with 8 nucleotides matching TRBD1. The CDR3 is 16 residues long. Trimming took 2 bases from V and 2 from J; bases not matched to a gene: 5. CDR1 LNHNV and CDR2 YYDKDF come from the germline V gene (reference sequence). The DNA of the CDR3 is TGTGCCACCAGCAGATGGGGGACAGGCCCCTACAATGAGCAGTTCTTC. It translates to CATSRWGTGPYNEQFF.

The rearrangement uses TRBV9 and TRBJ2-3; D is unclear. Germline CDR1 and CDR2: SGDLS and YYNGEE. V lost 0 bases to trimming and J lost 2 bases, with 4 bases between them. The CDR3 has 13 amino acids. The CDR3 reads CASSVVVTDTQYF. The CDR3, as DNA: TGTGCCAGCAGCGTAGTCGTCACAGATACGCAGTATTTT.

This clone came up once. The genes are TRBV4-1 and TRBJ1-5; D is unclear. The V gene lost 0 bases and the J gene lost 4 bases, with 19 bases spanning the gap. Looked up from germline, CDR1 is MGHRA and CDR2 is YSYEKL. The CDR3 runs to 18 residues. The DNA for the CDR3 is TGCGCCAGCAGCCAAGATTCTCTGGCGGACTCCTTTAATCAGCCCCAGCATTTT. Its translation is CASSQDSLADSFNQPQHF.

The J gene is TRBJ1-1, the V gene TRBV5-4, with D possibly being TRBD1 (6 bases). Germline values: CDR1 SGHNT, CDR2 YYREEE (reference sequence). Trimming pared 7 bases from V and 0 bases from J, leaving 13 bases between. This CDR3 spans 14 amino acids. The chain's CDR3 is CASSQGQMNTEAFF. The CDR3 DNA reads as TGTGCCAGCTCCCAGGGGCAGATGAACACTGAAGCTTTCTTT. Full variable domain (outside the CDR3, taken from reference TRBV5-4 and TRBJ1-1): ETGVTQSPTHLIKTRGQQVTLRCSSQSGHNTVSWYQQALGQGPQFIFQYYREEENGRGNFPPRFSGLQFPNYSSELNVNALELDDSALYLCASSQGQMNTEAFFGQGTRLTVV.

V is TRBV9 and J is TRBJ2-1; no definite D call. CDR1 and CDR2 from the germline V gene are SGDLS and YYNGEE. The CDR3 runs to 14 residues. The V end was cut by 4 bases, the J end by 5 bases, with 13 bases between. Here the CDR3 DNA reads TGTGCCAGCAGCCCAAGCGATTGGGACAATGAGCAGTTCTTC. Amino acid sequence: CASSPSDWDNEQFF.

The rearrangement joins TRBV5-6 to TRBJ2-1, with a tentative D call TRBD2 (5 bases). The CDR3 contains 13 residues. V lost 5 bases and J 4 bases, leaving 10 bases between the germline ends. Germline V lookup: CDR1 SGHDT, CDR2 YYEEEE. This chain's CDR3 is CASRRVAYNEQFF. The CDR3 DNA is TGTGCCAGCAGGAGGGTGGCATACAATGAGCAGTTCTTC.

V gene TRBV28 combines with J gene TRBJ1-2; weak D call: TRBD1 (5 bases). The CDR3 is 14 amino acids. The V gene's germline CDR1 is MDHEN and CDR2 SYDVKM. V dropped 7 bases and J dropped 0 bases, with 12 bases sitting between them. DNA for the CDR3: TGTGCCAGCATCTCTGGACAAGCTAACTATGGCTACACCTTC. Its protein is CASISGQANYGYTF.

In DNA, the CDR3 is TGTGCCAGCAGTTGGGAGGCGATGAACACTGAAGCTTTCTTT. Residues: CASSWEAMNTEAFF. This rearrangement joins TRBV27 to TRBJ1-1, with D unclear. Germline-derived CDR1 and CDR2 are MNHEY and SMNVEV (reference sequence). V was shortened by 4 bases and J by 0 bases, with 9 bases between the two germline ends. This CDR3 is 14 amino acids long.

The chain links TRBV4-3 to TRBJ1-1; D gene ambiguous. CDR3 length: 14 amino acids. Trimming shortened V by 0 bases and J by 1 base, and 6 bases separated the two germline ends. CDR1 and CDR2 from the germline V gene are LGHNA and YSLEER. This CDR3 is CASSQDRPNTEAFF. In DNA form, the CDR3 reads TGCGCCAGCAGCCAAGATCGCCCGAACACTGAAGCTTTCTTT.

V usage is TRBV5-1 and J usage is TRBJ2-1; TRBD2 agrees at 7 bases. The CDR3 is 16 residues long. The germline CDR1 and CDR2 sequences are SGHRS and YFSETQ. The V gene end was trimmed by 0 bases and the J gene end by 3 bases; junction bases not matched to a gene: 6. The DNA of the CDR3 is TGCGCCAGCAGCTTGGGCGGCGGGAGTCACTACAATGAGCAGTTCTTC. This encodes CASSLGGGSHYNEQFF.